These T cell receptor beta chains were read from a single sample in a study of identical twins. MiXCR, run by TCRdb on the 5' RACE reads, gives a single entry per CDR3 protein. The sample includes 300,000 to 400,000 distinct CDR3 sequences, 10% to 15% seen only once; the top ten take about 7%. Another study also made use of these data, one on yellow fever vaccine responses in identical twins.

What was sequenced was CD8+ T cells sorted from blood. These receptors were collected from a woman between 18 and 30 years old in good health. Each CDR3 is given with its conserved first and last residue. A D gene is named only where the DNA matches it firmly. A clone size is listed for some rows: how often the clone was seen (once, few, many), or a class if it is expanded.

abundance,len,v_gene,j_gene,d_gene,CDR3nt,CDR3aa
.,15,TRBV12-3/TRBV12-4,TRBJ2-1,.,TGTGCCAGCAACCCGGGTGCCCTGGTCGACAATGAGCAGTTCTTC,CASNPGALVDNEQFF
few,14,TRBV24-1,TRBJ1-2,.,TGTGCCACCAGTGCCGTAGGAATGACGGAAGGCTACACCTTC,CATSAVGMTEGYTF
.,21,TRBV12-3/TRBV12-4,TRBJ2-2,.,TGTGCCAGCAGTTTACCCGGGACACCGACCGAACGGGGGGCGGGGACCGGGGAGCTGTTTTTT,CASSLPGTPTERGAGTGELFF
many,13,TRBV12-3/TRBV12-4,TRBJ1-2,.,TGTGCCAGCAGTTTAGGGCTGAACTATGGCTACACCTTC,CASSLGLNYGYTF
few,15,TRBV9,TRBJ2-4,TRBD2,TGTGCCAGCAGCCCGGGGACTAGCGGGGGAAACATTCAGTACTTC,CASSPGTSGGNIQYF
few,15,TRBV4-1,TRBJ2-2,.,TGCGCCAGCAGCCAGAGGGGGGCGAACACCGGGGAGCTGTTTTTT,CASSQRGANTGELFF
.,13,TRBV11-3,TRBJ2-3,.,TGTGCCACCTCCCCGGGTAGCTCAGATACGCAGTATTTT,CATSPGSSDTQYF
.,13,TRBV5-6,TRBJ2-1,.,TGTGCCAGCACCTTACTAGAGGGCGGTGAGCAGTTCTTC,CASTLLEGGEQFF
few,14,TRBV27,TRBJ1-1,.,TGTGCCAGGGAGCTCCATCTTTCGGGCACTGAAGCTTTCTTT,CARELHLSGTEAFF
few,13,TRBV3-1,TRBJ2-1,TRBD2,TGTGCCAGCAGCGAAGCGGGGAGGAATGAGCAGTTCTTC,CASSEAGRNEQFF
many,13,TRBV29-1,TRBJ1-5,.,TGCAGCGTCGGGGTGTCGGGCAATCAGCCCCAGCATTTT,CSVGVSGNQPQHF
few,14,TRBV6-1,TRBJ2-1,.,TGTGCCAGCAGTGAGGGGGCGGTGTACAATGAGCAGTTCTTC,CASSEGAVYNEQFF
few,14,TRBV28,TRBJ2-1,.,TGTGCCAGCAGTTTTTGGGGGGGGCCCAATGAGCAGTTCTTC,CASSFWGGPNEQFF
few,13,TRBV5-1,TRBJ2-1,TRBD2,TGCGCCAGCGGGACTAGCTGGTACAATGAGCAGTTCTTC,CASGTSWYNEQFF
few,16,TRBV15,TRBJ1-1,.,TGTGCCACCAGCAGAGATTATGGGGGCGTAGGGACTGAAGCTTTCTTT,CATSRDYGGVGTEAFF
many,15,TRBV3-1,TRBJ2-7,.,TGTGCCAGCAGCCGGGGGGTCAGGGCGGACTACGAGCAGTACTTC,CASSRGVRADYEQYF
.,16,TRBV6-1,TRBJ2-5,.,TGTGCCAGCAGTACCCCCGCAGGTGCGGGTCAAGAGACCCAGTACTTC,CASSTPAGAGQETQYF
.,16,TRBV29-1,TRBJ1-2,TRBD1,TGCAGCGTTGAAGATTTGGTAGACAGGGAAAGTGATGGCTACACCTTC,CSVEDLVDRESDGYTF
.,13,TRBV2,TRBJ2-7,.,TGTGCCAGCGGGGGGGACAGCTCCTACGAGCAGTACTTC,CASGGDSSYEQYF
.,18,TRBV20-1,TRBJ2-1,TRBD2,TGCAGTGCTAGAGATCCGTTTCAACTAGCGGGGGATTACAATGAGCAGTTCTTC,CSARDPFQLAGDYNEQFF
many,14,TRBV4-1,TRBJ2-7,.,TGCGCCAGCAGCCAAGTTACAGGGATCTACGAGCAGTACTTC,CASSQVTGIYEQYF
.,16,TRBV7-8,TRBJ2-2,.,TGTGCCAGCAGCTTCCGGAGAGGGATTAACACCGGGGAGCTGTTTTTT,CASSFRRGINTGELFF
.,17,TRBV14,TRBJ2-3,.,TGTGCCAGCAGCCAAGACAGTAGGGCTTCCCGCACAGATACGCAGTATTTT,CASSQDSRASRTDTQYF
.,13,TRBV11-2,TRBJ1-1,.,TGTGCCAGCAGCCGGAGTCTGGGCACTGAAGCTTTCTTT,CASSRSLGTEAFF
.,14,TRBV7-9,TRBJ2-7,.,TGTGCCAGCAGCCCCTCCGGGACCTCCTACGAGCAGTACTTC,CASSPSGTSYEQYF
.,13,TRBV9,TRBJ2-7,.,TGTGCCAGCAGCGTTCTTGTTTATGGCGAGCAGTACTTC,CASSVLVYGEQYF
.,15,TRBV6-2/TRBV6-3,TRBJ2-1,TRBD1,TGTGCCAGCAGTTACTCGGACAGGGGGCCGAATGAGCAGTTCTTC,CASSYSDRGPNEQFF
many,15,TRBV6-1,TRBJ2-5,TRBD2,TGTGCCAGCAGCACACTAGCGGGGGGGCGAGAGACCCAGTACTTC,CASSTLAGGRETQYF
few,15,TRBV24-1,TRBJ2-1,.,TGTGCCACCAGTGACCCCGGGTCGTCCTACAATGAGCAGTTCTTC,CATSDPGSSYNEQFF
few,14,TRBV2,TRBJ1-1,.,TGTGCCAGCAGACCAGCGGAGAGCGACCCTGAAGCTTTCTTT,CASRPAESDPEAFF
.,13,TRBV24-1,TRBJ2-1,.,TGTGCCACCAGTGCGGTTGGGGACAATGAGCAGTTCTTC,CATSAVGDNEQFF
.,12,TRBV20-1,TRBJ1-1,.,TGCAGTGCTAGACAACAGAACACTGAAGCTTTCTTT,CSARQQNTEAFF
.,14,TRBV15,TRBJ1-5,.,TGTGCCACCAGCAGCCTGGGAGGGGGAGATACGCAGCATTTT,CATSSLGGGDTQHF
many,13,TRBV29-1,TRBJ2-5,.,TGCAGCGTTGAAGAGGGGGCAGGGGAGACCCAGTACTTC,CSVEEGAGETQYF
.,18,TRBV23-1,TRBJ1-5,TRBD1,TGCGCCTTCCTGATCCCCGGGACAGGGATAGTTAGCAATCAGCCCCAGCATTTT,CAFLIPGTGIVSNQPQHF
.,12,TRBV6-6,TRBJ2-7,TRBD1,TGTGCCAGCGGGGGACAGTCGACCGAGCAGTACTTC,CASGGQSTEQYF
many,18,TRBV15,TRBJ2-3,TRBD1,TGTGCCACCAGCAGAAACGGGCCCGGACAGGCCCGCGCAGATACGCAGTATTTT,CATSRNGPGQARADTQYF
few,13,TRBV5-1,TRBJ2-5,.,TGCGCCAGCAGATTGCCGGGTCGGGAGACCCAGTACTTC,CASRLPGRETQYF
few,14,TRBV28,TRBJ2-4,.,TGTGCCAGCAGCCCACGACCCCGCGGGGACATTCAGTACTTC,CASSPRPRGDIQYF
.,20,TRBV20-1,TRBJ1-4,.,TGCAGTGCCGCTAGAGTAGGTGTCAAGATGGGGGACTCAGGATATGAAAAACTGTTTTTT,CSAARVGVKMGDSGYEKLFF
.,11,TRBV19,TRBJ2-2,.,TGTGCCAGTCGTACCGATTGGGAGCTGTTTTTT,CASRTDWELFF
.,12,TRBV9,TRBJ2-7,.,TGTGCCAGCAGCAAGGGGTCCGACGAGCAGTACTTC,CASSKGSDEQYF
few,15,TRBV12-3/TRBV12-4,TRBJ2-1,.,TGTGCCAGCAGTTCCCTTGGTTCCGCCTACAATGAGCAGTTCTTC,CASSSLGSAYNEQFF